The following is a T cell receptor beta chain sequence with its context. Using immunoSEQ multiplex PCR, the repertoire was profiled, and TCRdb retains in-frame clones only, with some absent. The sample carries some 72,000 clones, 80% to 95% recorded once. These data are taken from a study of OX40 agonist ivuxolimab in advanced cancers. The wider study: Three dose-escalation patients had partial responses: one with hepatocellular carcinoma and two with cutaneous melanoma.

The CDR3 is made up of 12 amino acids. CDR1 SQVTM and CDR2 ANQGSEA come from the germline V gene. V gave up 7 bases and J gave up 5 bases, with 11 bases separating them. This chain connects TRBV29-1 to TRBJ1-4, with D maybe TRBD1 (6 bases). This specimen was CD4+ or CD8+ T cells sorted from blood, taken in a trial of the OX40 agonist ivuxolimab. The clonotype comes from an adult with an advanced solid tumor such as melanoma, head and neck, liver or kidney cancer. The CDR3, as DNA: TGCAGCGCCGGGGGCGTCAATGAAAAACTGTTTTTT. This encodes CSAGGVNEKLFF.